These T cell receptor delta chains were read from a single sample in a study of gamma-delta chains in newborns, infants, children. TCRdb called clones from the reads again using CATT. The data hold 14,000 to 15,000 delta-chain clones, with around 7% observed a single time. Specimen: blood. The receptors were sampled from a child who was a newborn, infant or young child, either healthy, febrile or measles-vaccinated (not recorded which). Both conserved end residues are part of each CDR3. The D gene is left open where the match is weak. The size entry is marked missing in some rows and otherwise reads once, few, many or a size class.

D	J	V	size	DNA	CDR3
TRDD3	TRDJ3	TRDV2	.	TGTGCCTGTGACCCGATTACTGGGGGCGACCCGAACTCCTGGGACACCCGACAGATGTTTTTC	CACDPITGGDPNSWDTRQMFF
TRDD3	TRDJ3	TRDV2	few	TGTGCCTGTGACCCAGTACTGGGGGATAGCTCCTGGGACACCCGACAGACGTTTTTC	CACDPVLGDSSWDTRQTFF
.	TRDJ3	TRDV2	.	TGTGCCTGTGACACTGGGGATGCCCGCTCCTGGGACACCCGACAGATGTTTTTC	CACDTGDARSWDTRQMFF
TRDD3	TRDJ3	TRDV3	few	TGTGCCTTTACTGGGGGATACTCCTGGGACACCCGACAGATGTTTTTC	CAFTGGYSWDTRQMFF
.	TRDJ3	TRDV2	.	TGTGCCTGTGACGGGCTGGGACTGAGCTCCTGGGACACCCGACAGATGTTTTTC	CACDGLGLSSWDTRQMFF
TRDD3	TRDJ2	TRDV2	.	TGTGCCTGTGACTACTGGGGGATAGCAGCACAACTCTTCTTT	CACDYWGIAAQLFF
.	TRDJ3	TRDV2	.	TGTGCCTGTGACACCTGGGGGCCCTACCCCTGGGACACCCGACAGATGTTTTTC	CACDTWGPYPWDTRQMFF
.	TRDJ3	TRDV2	few	TGTGCCTGTGACACCGTGCTGGGGCCGAGCTCCTGGGACACCCGACAGATGTTTTTC	CACDTVLGPSSWDTRQMFF
.	TRDJ3	TRDV2	few	TGTGCCTGTGACACCTGGGATCAGGACTCCTGGGACGCCCGACAGATGTTTTTC	CACDTWDQDSWDARQMFF
TRDD3	TRDJ3	TRDV2	few	TGTGCCTGTGACCCGTTACTGGGGGATACTTCCTGGGACACCCGACAGATGTTTTTC	CACDPLLGDTSWDTRQMFF
TRDD3	TRDJ3	TRDV2	.	TGTGCCTGTGACCTAACTGGGGGATACGCCTCCTGGGACACCCGACAGATGTTTTTC	CACDLTGGYASWDTRQMFF
TRDD3	TRDJ2	TRDV2	few	TGTGCCTGTGACGTACTGGGGGATGAGGCAGCACAACTCTTCTTT	CACDVLGDEAAQLFF
TRDD3	TRDJ3	TRDV2	few	TGCGCCTGTGACTCAACAGACTGGGGGCTCCCCTCCTGGGACACCCGACAGATGTTTTTC	CACDSTDWGLPSWDTRQMFF
TRDD3	TRDJ1	TRDV2	few	TGTGCCTGTGATCCAATGCTGGGGGATACGGATAAACTCATCTTT	CACDPMLGDTDKLIF
TRDD3	TRDJ3	TRDV2	.	TGTGCCTGTGACCCCTTACTGGGGGATACGTCCTGGGACACCCAACAGATGTTTTTC	CACDPLLGDTSWDTQQMFF
TRDD3	TRDJ3	TRDV2	.	TGTGCCTGTGACACCTGGGGGATGACTAGCTCCTGGGACACCCGACAGATGTTTTTC	CACDTWGMTSSWDTRQMFF
.	TRDJ3	TRDV2	medium-sized	TGTGCCTGTGATACCTGGGACACCCGACAGATGTTTTTC	CACDTWDTRQMFF
TRDD3	TRDJ3	TRDV2	few	TGTGCCTGTGGCACTGGGGGATACGAATCCTGGGACACCCGACAGATGTTTTTC	CACGTGGYESWDTRQMFF
TRDD3	TRDJ3	TRDV2	.	TGTGCCTGTGACACTGGGGGATACGACTCCCGGGACACCCGACAGGTGTTTTTC	CACDTGGYDSRDTRQVFF
.	TRDJ3	TRDV2	few	TGTGCCTGTGACACCGTGGGGGCCAGCTCCTGGGACACCCGACAGATGTTTTTC	CACDTVGASSWDTRQMFF
.	TRDJ3	TRDV2	medium-sized	TGTGCCTGTGACACCGTGGGGGCCTGGGACACCCGACAGATGTTTTTC	CACDTVGAWDTRQMFF
TRDD3	TRDJ2	TRDV2	many	TGTGCCTGTGACACCGTTGGGGATACGCAGACAGCACAACTCTTCTTT	CACDTVGDTQTAQLFF
.	TRDJ3	TRDV2	few	TGTGCCTGTGACACGATGGGGATCCCAAGCTCCTGGGACACCCGACAGATGTTTTTC	CACDTMGIPSSWDTRQMFF
.	TRDJ3	TRDV2	.	TGTGCCTGTGACAGTCTGAGGGGTCGGTACTCCTGGGACACCCGACAGATGTTTTTC	CACDSLRGRYSWDTRQMFF
TRDD3	TRDJ3	TRDV2	few	TGTGCCTGTGATATTACTGGGGGATACAGGAGCTCCTGGGACACCCGACAGATGTTTTTC	CACDITGGYRSSWDTRQMFF
.	TRDJ3	TRDV2	few	TGTGCCTGTGACTCCCTGGGGAGCTCCTGGGACACCCGACAGATGTTTTTC	CACDSLGSSWDTRQMFF
.	TRDJ3	TRDV2	few	TGTGCCTGTGATTGGCTGGGAGCCTCCTGGGACACCCGACAGATGTTTTTC	CACDWLGASWDTRQMFF
.	TRDJ3	TRDV2	many	TGTGCCTGTGACAGTACTGGCTCCTGGGACACCCGACAGATGTTTTTC	CACDSTGSWDTRQMFF
.	TRDJ3	TRDV2	.	TGTGCCTGTGACCCGGTACTGAGCTCCTGGGACACCCGACAGATGTTTTTC	CACDPVLSSWDTRQMFF
TRDD3	TRDJ2	TRDV2	few	TGTGCCTGTACTGGGGGATTGACAGCACAACTCTTCTTT	CACTGGLTAQLFF
.	TRDJ1	TRDV1	few	TGTGCTCTTGGGGAACCCCTTTCCACCGTCACCGATAAACTCATCTTT	CALGEPLSTVTDKLIF
TRDD3	TRDJ3	TRDV2	.	TGTGCCTGTGACACCGTTGGGGGATACGGAGACTCCTGGGACACCCGACAGATGTTTTTC	CACDTVGGYGDSWDTRQMFF
TRDD3	TRDJ3	TRDV2	.	TGTGCCTGCGACACCGTACTGGGGGCTCGCTCCTGGGACACCCGACAGATGTTTTTC	CACDTVLGARSWDTRQMFF
TRDD3	TRDJ3	TRDV2	.	TGTGCCTGCGACACCGTACTGGGGGATTTCTGGGACACCCGACAGATGTTTTTC	CACDTVLGDFWDTRQMFF
.	TRDJ1	TRDV2	few	TGTGCCTGTGACAGTTTAAGAGGGGGAACCGATAAGCTCATCTTT	CACDSLRGGTDKLIF
TRDD3	TRDJ3	TRDV2	few	TGTGCCTGTGACACGTACTGGGGGAGTACCTGGGACACCCGACAGATGTTTTTC	CACDTYWGSTWDTRQMFF
TRDD3	TRDJ3	TRDV2	medium-sized	TGTGCCTGTGACAAAGTACTGGGGAGCTCCTGGGACACCCGACAGATGTTTTTC	CACDKVLGSSWDTRQMFF
TRDD3	TRDJ2	TRDV2	.	TGTGCCTGTGACACCGTCAGCACACTGGTGGATACGCCGGTGGCACGGGAGACAGCACAACTCTTCTTT	CACDTVSTLVDTPVARETAQLFF
TRDD3	TRDJ3	TRDV2	.	TGTGCCTGTGGCACCCTCACTGGGGGATACTCCTGGGACACCCGACAGATGTTTTTC	CACGTLTGGYSWDTRQMFF
TRDD3	TRDJ3	TRDV2	many	TGTGCCTGTGACTCGCTGGGGGATTCCTCTTCCTGGGACACCCGACAGATGTTTTTC	CACDSLGDSSSWDTRQMFF
.	TRDJ1	TRDV2	.	TGTGCCTGTGACACCGGACACGCGGACACCGATAAACTCATCTTT	CACDTGHADTDKLIF
TRDD3	TRDJ1	TRDV2	few	TGTGCCTGTGCTGGGGGATACGCCGATAAACTCATCTTT	CACAGGYADKLIF
TRDD3	TRDJ3	TRDV2	.	TGTGCCTGGGACACCCTCACTGGGGGACCCAGCTCCTGGGACACCCGACAGATGTTTTTC	CAWDTLTGGPSSWDTRQMFF
.	TRDJ3	TRDV2	medium-sized	TGTGCCTGTGACACCTGGGGGCCAAGCTCCTGGGACACCCGACAGATGTTTTTC	CACDTWGPSSWDTRQMFF
.	TRDJ3	TRDV2	many	TGTGCCTGTGAGGCCGTGGGGGGCTCCTGGGACACCCGACAGATGTTTTTC	CACEAVGGSWDTRQMFF
TRDD3	TRDJ2	TRDV1	few	TGTGCTCTTGGGGTCCTTTTTCCTACTGGGGGACTGACAGCACAACTCTTCTTT	CALGVLFPTGGLTAQLFF
TRDD3	TRDJ2	TRDV1	.	TGTGCTCTTGGGGATTTAAGGGAATTGGGGGATACACAACTCTTCTTT	CALGDLRELGDTQLFF
TRDD3	TRDJ2	TRDV2	few	TGTGCCTGTGCTACTGGGGGACCCCAACACACAGCACAACTCTTCTTT	CACATGGPQHTAQLFF
TRDD3	TRDJ3	TRDV2	many	TGTGCCTGTGACACCTGGGGGATACTTGGGGACACCCGACAGATGTTTTTC	CACDTWGILGDTRQMFF
TRDD3	TRDJ1	TRDV2	few	TGTGCCTGTTTACACGTCGGGGATACGCCAGATAAACTCATCTTT	CACLHVGDTPDKLIF
TRDD3	TRDJ1	TRDV2	many	TGTGCCTGTGACGTACTGGGGGTTTCGTACACCGATAAACTCATCTTT	CACDVLGVSYTDKLIF
.	TRDJ3	TRDV2	many	TGTGCCTGTGACACAATGCCCAGCTCCTGGGACACCCGACAGATGTTTTTC	CACDTMPSSWDTRQMFF
TRDD3	TRDJ3	TRDV2	many	TGTGCCTGTGACACCGTCACTGGGGGATACGGCTGGGACACCCGACAGATGTTTTTC	CACDTVTGGYGWDTRQMFF
TRDD3	TRDJ2	TRDV2	few	TGTGCCTGTGACATTTTACTGGGGGGTTCCTCGACAGCACAACTCTTCTTT	CACDILLGGSSTAQLFF
TRDD3	TRDJ3	TRDV2	.	TGTGCCTGTGACCCCGTACTGGGGATAGGGGACCCTAACTGGGACACCCGACAGATGTTTTTC	CACDPVLGIGDPNWDTRQMFF
.	TRDJ3	TRDV2	few	TGTGCCTGTGACACCGCGGGGCTAAGTTCCTGGGACACCCGACAGATGTTTTTC	CACDTAGLSSWDTRQMFF
.	TRDJ3	TRDV2	few	TGTGCCTGTGACTTTATGACTGCGGCCCGCCGGGACACCCGACAGATGTTTTTC	CACDFMTAARRDTRQMFF
TRDD3	TRDJ3	TRDV2	few	TGTGCCTGTGATAAACTGGGGGCCCAAATCTCCTGGGACACCCGACAGATGTTTTTC	CACDKLGAQISWDTRQMFF